The rows below give T cell receptor beta chains drawn from one sample of a study of OX40 agonist ivuxolimab in advanced cancers. TCRdb's copy holds only in-frame clones and misses some; the assay was immunoSEQ multiplex PCR. The sample includes about 92,000 clones, approximately 84% of them seen just once. Sequenced here: CD4+ or CD8+ T cells sorted from blood, sampled in a trial of the OX40 agonist ivuxolimab. The source is an adult with an advanced solid tumor such as melanoma, head and neck, liver or kidney cancer. The CDR3 runs from the conserved cysteine through the conserved F or W. Fields, in order: D gene, clone size, V gene, J gene, CDR3 protein, CDR3 DNA. The D gene is left open where the match is weak. Clone size, where shown, is once, few, many, or a class for clones that have expanded.

>-|-|TRBV6-6|TRBJ1-2
CASRTRGAHYGYTF
TGTGCCAGCAGGACGCGGGGAGCTCACTATGGCTACACCTTC
>TRBD2|-|TRBV6-5|TRBJ2-7
CASSDWTSGNYEQYF
TGTGCCAGCAGTGACTGGACTAGCGGGAACTACGAGCAGTACTTC
>TRBD2|-|TRBV6-6|TRBJ2-2
CASSTPGTSGRGELFF
TGTGCCAGCAGTACCCCAGGGACTAGCGGGAGGGGGGAGCTGTTTTTT
>TRBD1|-|TRBV6-6|TRBJ1-2
CASSGQVNYGYTF
TGTGCCAGCAGCGGACAGGTGAACTATGGCTACACCTTC
>TRBD2|once|TRBV12-5|TRBJ2-1
CASGLVTGTSYNEQFF
TGTGCTAGTGGTTTGGTTACTGGGACTAGCTACAATGAGCAGTTCTTC
>-|-|TRBV15|TRBJ1-4
CATSRDPSGANEKLFF
TGTGCCACCAGCAGGGACCCTTCAGGGGCTAATGAAAAACTGTTTTTT
>-|-|TRBV2|TRBJ1-6
CASSRPEGSVSALHF
TGTGCCAGCAGTCGCCCCGAGGGGTCTGTATCCGCCCTCCACTTT
>-|few|TRBV7-8|TRBJ1-1
CASSLVAGEAFF
TGTGCCAGCAGCTTAGTTGCGGGGGAAGCTTTCTTT
>-|-|TRBV5-1|TRBJ2-1
CASSEIQGYNEQFF
TGCGCCAGCAGCGAGATACAGGGCTACAATGAGCAGTTCTTC
>-|-|TRBV6-5|TRBJ1-5
CASSAIVGNQPQHF
TGTGCCAGCAGTGCGATAGTAGGCAATCAGCCCCAGCATTTT
>-|once|TRBV11-2|TRBJ1-2
CASSLVPGALYGYTF
TGTGCCAGCAGCTTAGTCCCAGGGGCCCTTTATGGCTACACCTTC
>TRBD1|-|TRBV19|TRBJ1-5
CASRGTGYQPQHF
TGTGCCAGTAGAGGGACAGGGTATCAGCCCCAGCATTTT
>TRBD1|-|TRBV5-1|TRBJ2-1
CASSLDRGEYNEQFF
TGCGCCAGCAGCTTGGACAGGGGGGAGTACAATGAGCAGTTCTTC
>-|-|TRBV2|TRBJ2-7
CASSENTGQQYF
TGTGCCAGCAGTGAGAACACGGGGCAGCAGTACTTC
>-|-|TRBV7-2|TRBJ1-1
CASSLDTALF
TGTGCCAGCAGCTTAGACACGGCGCTCTTT
>TRBD2|-|TRBV18|TRBJ2-3
CASSLTSGTGDTQYF
TGTGCCAGCTCACTAACTAGCGGGACTGGAGATACGCAGTATTTT
>TRBD1|-|TRBV5-1|TRBJ2-3
CASRPDRGLIDTQYF
TGCGCCAGCAGGCCAGACAGGGGCTTAATAGATACGCAGTATTTT
>-|-|TRBV4-2|TRBJ1-1
CASSLGMGPNHHTEAFF
TGTGCCAGCAGCCTGGGCATGGGACCAAACCACCACACTGAAGCTTTCTTT
>TRBD2|-|TRBV6-5|TRBJ2-7
CASPSVRGEEQYF
TGTGCCAGCCCTTCCGTGCGGGGGGAGGAGCAGTACTTC
>-|-|TRBV18|TRBJ2-1
CASYSGVNEQFF
TGTGCCAGCTACTCAGGGGTGAATGAGCAGTTCTTC
>-|-|TRBV10-2|TRBJ2-2
CASRVPGSGELFF
TGCGCCAGCAGGGTGCCGGGGTCCGGGGAGCTGTTTTTT
>TRBD1|-|TRBV6-1|TRBJ2-7
CASRTGGKYEQYF
TGTGCCAGCAGAACAGGGGGCAAGTACGAGCAGTACTTC
>-|-|TRBV27|TRBJ2-2
CASSKMGFTGELFF
TGTGCCAGCAGCAAAATGGGGTTCACCGGGGAGCTGTTTTTT
>-|-|TRBV19|TRBJ2-3
CASSILRGRTDTQYF
TGTGCCAGTAGTATCCTTAGGGGTCGCACAGATACGCAGTATTTT
>TRBD1|-|TRBV19|TRBJ1-6
CASSIGPGTGNSPLHF
TGTGCCAGTAGTATCGGACCCGGGACAGGGAATTCACCCCTCCACTTT
>-|-|TRBV23-1|TRBJ2-1
CASSQGGTAYNEQFF
TGCGCCAGCAGTCAGGGCGGGACCGCCTACAATGAGCAGTTCTTC
>TRBD2|-|TRBV9|TRBJ2-7
CASSVAPGGGAYEQYF
TGTGCCAGCAGCGTAGCCCCTGGCGGGGGGGCCTACGAGCAGTACTTC
>-|few|TRBV5-4|TRBJ1-1
CASSPDSNTEAFF
TGTGCCAGCAGCCCGGACAGTAACACTGAAGCTTTCTTT
>TRBD2|-|TRBV9|TRBJ2-1
CASSKGLAEGLFF
TGTGCCAGCAGCAAGGGACTAGCGGAGGGGTTGTTCTTC
>-|-|TRBV6-6|TRBJ1-5
CASSYRTSGNQPQHF
TGTGCCAGCAGTTACAGGACTTCGGGAAATCAGCCCCAGCATTTT
>-|-|TRBV27|TRBJ2-3
CASSLSLGTDTQYF
TGTGCCAGCAGTTTATCGTTGGGCACAGATACGCAGTATTTT
>-|-|TRBV7-9|TRBJ2-7
CASSLAGQAYEQYF
TGTGCCAGCAGCTTAGCGGGGCAGGCATACGAGCAGTACTTC
>-|-|TRBV6-1|TRBJ2-7
CASSDLRGYEQYF
TGTGCCAGCAGTGATCTTAGAGGGTACGAGCAGTACTTC
>-|-|TRBV6-5|TRBJ2-3
CASSYASGAPDTQYF
TGTGCCAGCAGTTACGCGTCGGGGGCCCCAGATACGCAGTATTTT
>-|-|TRBV5-1|TRBJ2-1
CASSLIRPGTLSYNEQFF
TGCGCCAGCAGCTTGATACGACCCGGGACGCTCTCCTACAATGAGCAGTTCTTC
>-|-|TRBV19|TRBJ1-5
CASSIASAQLNQPQHF
TGTGCCAGTAGTATAGCCTCGGCGCAGCTCAATCAGCCCCAGCATTTT
>-|few|TRBV4-2|TRBJ1-4
CASSQDIGGNEKLFF
TGTGCCAGCAGCCAAGATATAGGGGGTAATGAAAAACTGTTTTTT